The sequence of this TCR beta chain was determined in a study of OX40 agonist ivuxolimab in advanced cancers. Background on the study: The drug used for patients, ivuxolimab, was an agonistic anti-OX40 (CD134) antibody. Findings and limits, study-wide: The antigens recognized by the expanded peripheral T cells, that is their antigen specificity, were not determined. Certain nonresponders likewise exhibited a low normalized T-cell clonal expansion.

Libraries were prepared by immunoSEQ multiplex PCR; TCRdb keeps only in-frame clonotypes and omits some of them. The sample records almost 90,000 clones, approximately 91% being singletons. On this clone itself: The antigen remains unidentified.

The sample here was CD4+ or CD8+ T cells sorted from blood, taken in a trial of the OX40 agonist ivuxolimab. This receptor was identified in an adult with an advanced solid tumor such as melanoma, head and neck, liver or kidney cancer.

CDR3 in DNA: TGTGCCATCAGTGAGTCAGACGGACAGGGCCAAGAGACCCAGTACTTC. It yields the protein CAISESDGQGQETQYF. This chain joins TRBV10-3 and TRBJ2-5; 8 nucleotides align to TRBD1. Germline V CDR1 and CDR2: ENHRY, SYGVKD. The CDR3 runs to 16 residues. Trimming at V came to 0 bases and at J to 1 base, leaving 4 bases not matched to a gene.